This TCR beta chain was obtained from a study of PD-L1 blockade in urothelial cancer. Findings of the study overall: Stronger expansion of tumor-associated clones in blood at 3 weeks distinguished durable-benefit patients.

Sample time point: pretreatment peripheral blood. Sequencing used immunoSEQ multiplex PCR; TCRdb keeps in-frame clones, though not all of them. Of about 87,000 clones in the sample, 80% to 85% were seen once. On this clone itself: Its antigen is currently unknown.

The CDR3 consists of 15 residues. CDR1 is SQVTM, CDR2 ANQGSEA, per germline. V lost 7 bases and J 2 bases, leaving 18 bases between the germline ends. The V call is TRBV29-1, the J call TRBJ1-3, with TRBD1 as a possible D gene (5 bases). This receptor was identified in a man aged 55 to 69 with urothelial cancer. The sequenced sample was PBMCs, obtained around atezolizumab (anti-PD-L1) treatment. Here the CDR3 reads CSALESTGPGNTIYF. CDR3 nucleotide sequence: TGCAGCGCCTTGGAGAGTACAGGCCCTGGAAACACCATATATTTT.